The next 20 T cell receptor beta chains were all read from a single sample in a study of blood T cell repertoires in COVID-19. This table comes from immunoSEQ multiplex PCR, and its TCRdb copy is limited to in-frame clones, with some not included. The sample holds tens of thousands of clones, 75% to 90% seen once. What was sequenced was peripheral blood. These receptor sequences come from a human donor in a cohort sampled during active COVID-19.

This chain joins TRBV5-1 and TRBJ2-1; perhaps TRBD2 as D (5 bases). Trimming took 3 bases from V and 7 from J, leaving 17 bases between them. CDR1 and CDR2 from the germline V gene are SGHRS and YFSETQ. This CDR3 region has 15 residues. The CDR3 sequence is CASSSQHGLKNEQFF. CDR3 nucleotide sequence: TGCGCCAGCAGCTCACAACACGGACTTAAAAATGAGCAGTTCTTC. Full variable domain (rest looked up from reference TRBV5-1 and TRBJ2-1): KAGVTQTPRYLIKTRGQQVTLSCSPISGHRSVSWYQQTPGQGLQFLFEYFSETQRNKGNFPGRFSGRQFSNSRSEMNVSTLELGDSALYLCASSSQHGLKNEQFFGPGTRLTVL.

This chain links TRBV9 with TRBJ2-2; a possible D gene is TRBD1 (6 bases). CDR1 is SGDLS and CDR2 is YYNGEE in the germline V gene. CDR3 length: 15 amino acids. Trimming stripped 0 bases from V and 4 bases from J, with 10 bases between. The CDR3 protein is CASSVVGRGTGELFF. The CDR3 region has the DNA TGTGCCAGCAGCGTAGTGGGCAGGGGCACCGGGGAGCTGTTTTTT.

V and J are TRBV27 and TRBJ1-2, with no clear D. With 1 base removed from V and 2 bases from J, the gap between germline ends came to 8 bases. CDR1 is MNHEY, CDR2 SMNVEV, per germline (reference sequence). The CDR3 loop spans 14 amino acids. The CDR3 is CASSLFFGNYGYTF. The CDR3 nucleotides are TGTGCCAGCAGTTTATTTTTCGGGAACTATGGCTACACCTTC.

This chain links TRBV7-9 with TRBJ2-4, with TRBD1 identical over 9 bases. CDR3 length: 16 amino acids. The V gene's germline CDR1 is SEHNR and CDR2 FQNEAQ (reference sequence). The junction had 7 bases not matched to a gene; V was cut back by 4 bases and J by 3 bases. The CDR3 DNA reads TGTGCCAGCAGCTCAGGGGGACAGGGAGTCAAAAACATTCAGTACTTC. This gives the protein CASSSGGQGVKNIQYF.

The chain joins TRBV30 to TRBJ1-4; D is ambiguous. V was trimmed by 1 base and J by 4 bases, leaving 4 bases between them. The CDR3 is 12 residues long. In germline, CDR1 is GTSNPN, CDR2 SVGIG (reference sequence). The CDR3 loop is CAWSESNEKLFF. The CDR3 DNA follows: TGTGCCTGGAGTGAGAGTAATGAAAAACTGTTTTTT.

This chain connects TRBV18 to TRBJ1-1; D is perhaps TRBD1 (5 bases). The germline V and J ends were trimmed by 2 bases and 0 bases, with 10 bases remaining between them. The CDR3 runs 15 residues. From germline, CDR1 is KGHSH and CDR2 LQKENI. CDR3 nucleotides: TGTGCCAGCTCACCATCTCAGGGTATGAACACTGAAGCTTTCTTT. It specifies CASSPSQGMNTEAFF.

This clone has only a few counts. The chain links TRBV7-2 to TRBJ2-3; a possible D gene is TRBD1 (6 bases). In germline, CDR1 is SGHTA, CDR2 FQGNSA. V lost 4 bases, J lost 3 bases, and 17 bases lay in between. The CDR3 is 16 amino acids. For the CDR3, the DNA is TGTGCCAGCAGCTCGCGCATAGGGGGTGCGACAGATACGCAGTATTTT. This encodes CASSSRIGGATDTQYF. The whole variable domain, remainder taken from reference TRBV7-2 and TRBJ2-3, is GAGVSQSPSNKVTEKGKDVELRCDPISGHTALYWYRQSLGQGLEFLIYFQGNSAPDKSGLPSDRFSAERTGGSVSTLTIQRTQQEDSAVYLCASSSRIGGATDTQYFGPGTRLTVL.

This chain links TRBV5-1 with TRBJ1-5; 8 bases map to TRBD1. CDR1 is SGHRS and CDR2 is YFSETQ in the germline V gene. After removal of 1 base from V and 6 bases from J, the junction contained 6 bases not matched to a gene. The CDR3 consists of 15 residues. The CDR3 nucleotides read TGCGCCAGCAGCTTGCAGGGGGCGTTGGGTCAGCCCCAGCATTTT. Its protein is CASSLQGALGQPQHF.

This clone is medium-sized within its sample. This chain joins TRBV6-5 and TRBJ1-1, with 7 bases fitting TRBD1. Germline CDR1 MNHEY, CDR2 SVGAGI. The V segment lost 6 bases and the J segment 3 bases; nucleotides outside the gene matches: 7. CDR3 length: 14 amino acids. The CDR3 sequence: CASSLTQGDTEAFF. Written as DNA, the CDR3 is TGTGCCAGCAGCCTAACTCAGGGGGACACTGAAGCTTTCTTT.

The chain links TRBV29-1 to TRBJ1-2, with 10 bases fitting TRBD1. V dropped 1 base and J dropped 6; count of bases not matched to a gene: 8. Germline V CDR1 and CDR2: SQVTM, ANQGSEA. CDR3 length: 15 amino acids. This CDR3 reads CSVEGGDRGRNGYTF. CDR3 nucleotides: TGCAGCGTTGAAGGGGGGGACAGGGGAAGGAATGGCTACACCTTC.

This clone has just one count. V gene TRBV24-1 combines with J gene TRBJ2-1; D might be TRBD1 (6 bases). This CDR3 has 15 residues. Trimming took off 9 bases at V and 4 bases at J, with 18 bases between the two ends. Germline CDR1 is KGHDR and CDR2 is SFDVKD. CDR3 in amino acids: CATEKRTAGYNEQFF. CDR3 coding DNA: TGTGCCACCGAAAAAAGGACAGCCGGATACAATGAGCAGTTCTTC.

The V and J genes are TRBV7-9 and TRBJ2-1; D perhaps matches TRBD2 (5 bases). Looked up from germline, CDR1 is SEHNR and CDR2 is FQNEAQ (reference sequence). The CDR3 has 12 amino acids. The germline V and J ends were trimmed by 0 bases and 10 bases, with 7 bases remaining between them. The CDR3 sequence: CASSLARGEQFF. In DNA form, the CDR3 reads TGTGCCAGCAGCTTAGCGCGCGGGGAGCAGTTCTTC.

The chain carries TRBV3-1 (or the pseudogene TRBV3-2) and TRBJ2-4; weak D call: TRBD1 (6 bases). Germline V gene lookup returns CDR1 LGHDT and CDR2 YNNKEL (reference sequence). Trimming removed 0 bases from V and 0 bases from J, with 18 bases in between. The length of the CDR3 is 19 residues. The CDR3 DNA follows: TGTGCCAGCAGCCAAGATGGGATGGGGGCTGACCTAGCCAAAAACATTCAGTACTTC. Protein sequence: CASSQDGMGADLAKNIQYF.

In the case of this clone: Other DNA sequences within the sample encode an identical CDR3. The V gene is TRBV15, the J gene TRBJ2-2; 7 nucleotides line up with TRBD1. Per germline, CDR1 LNHNV and CDR2 YYDKDF (reference sequence). The CDR3 is made up of 14 amino acids. Trimming cost V 4 bases and J 5 bases; bases outside gene matches: 4. In DNA, the CDR3 is TGTGCCACCAGCAAAGGGGGCGGGACCGGGGAGCTGTTTTTT. This translates into CATSKGGGTGELFF.

This chain uses TRBV3-1 (or the pseudogene TRBV3-2) with TRBJ1-2, with a tentative D call TRBD1 (6 bases). V dropped 4 bases and J dropped 2 bases, with 11 bases sitting between them. Germline V lookup: CDR1 LGHDT, CDR2 YNNKEL (reference sequence). The CDR3 is 14 amino acids. CDR3 region: CASSPSDRNYGYTF. In nucleotides, the CDR3 is TGTGCCAGCAGCCCCTCCGACAGGAACTATGGCTACACCTTC.

V and J are TRBV10-2 and TRBJ1-2, with a tentative D call TRBD1 (5 bases). Trimming removed 7 bases from V and 5 bases from J, with 14 bases in between. The CDR3 consists of 13 residues. The germline V gene encodes CDR1 WSHSY and CDR2 SAAADI. The CDR3 spells CASTDLAGYGYTF. The CDR3 region has the DNA TGCGCCAGCACTGACCTGGCAGGGTATGGCTACACCTTC.

J is TRBJ2-3 and V is TRBV7-2; the match to TRBD2 covers 11 bases. With 5 bases clipped from V and 5 bases from J, the junction kept 12 bases outside the gene matches. CDR1 SGHTA and CDR2 FQGNSA come from the germline V gene. The CDR3 totals 17 residues. The CDR3 loop reads CASSRTIPSGGKDTQYF. CDR3 nucleotide sequence: TGTGCCAGCAGCCGTACAATTCCTAGCGGGGGGAAAGATACGCAGTATTTT. Using reference TRBV7-2 and TRBJ2-3 for the parts outside the CDR3, the full variable domain is GAGVSQSPSNKVTEKGKDVELRCDPISGHTALYWYRQSLGQGLEFLIYFQGNSAPDKSGLPSDRFSAERTGGSVSTLTIQRTQQEDSAVYLCASSRTIPSGGKDTQYFGPGTRLTVL.

V and J are TRBV6-1 and TRBJ2-1, with 9 bases fitting TRBD1. The J segment lost 12 bases and the V segment lost 2 bases, leaving 8 bases of the junction unmatched. The CDR3 loop spans 14 amino acids. Per germline, CDR1 MNHNS and CDR2 SASEGT. The DNA for the CDR3 is TGTGCCAGCAGTGAATGGGGACAGGGTAGGTCGCAGTTCTTC. Its translation is CASSEWGQGRSQFF.

The V call is TRBV28, the J call TRBJ1-1, with a tentative D call TRBD1 (5 bases). This CDR3 region has 15 residues. Trimming pared 2 bases from V and 5 bases from J, leaving 15 bases between. Germline V CDR1 and CDR2: MDHEN, SYDVKM. CDR3 region: CASSLNFQGGTEAFF. In DNA form, the CDR3 reads TGTGCCAGCAGTTTAAATTTCCAGGGAGGAACTGAAGCTTTCTTT.

V usage is TRBV28 and J usage is TRBJ2-7, with 10 nucleotides matching TRBD1. V was clipped by 5 bases and J by 2 bases; unmatched bases: 6. The CDR3 totals 15 residues. Germline CDR1 and CDR2: MDHEN and SYDVKM. The CDR3 loop is CASSPGQGVAYEQYF. The CDR3 nucleotides are TGTGCCAGCAGTCCCGGACAGGGGGTTGCCTACGAGCAGTACTTC.